The 32 T cell receptor beta chains below were found in one sample sequenced in a study of shared clonotypes between healthy human individuals. The repertoire was sequenced with immunoSEQ multiplex PCR; TCRdb's copy has only in-frame clones and lacks some. The sample holds under 1,100,000 clones, approximately 72% seen once. Sequencing input: memory CD4+ T cells sorted from blood. The subset was: CD45RA-negative fraction. Every receptor here comes from a man aged 18 to 30 in good health.

The chain links TRBV5-1 to TRBJ2-1; 9 bases map to TRBD2. V trimming: 5 bases; J trimming: 6 bases; junction bases outside the gene matches: 6. CDR1 is SGHRS and CDR2 is YFSETQ in the germline V gene. The CDR3 is 14 amino acids. The CDR3 is CASRVSGGSNEQFF. CDR3 in DNA: TGCGCCAGCAGGGTTAGCGGGGGCTCCAATGAGCAGTTCTTC.

The V and J genes are TRBV6-6 and TRBJ1-6; D call uncertain. Looked up from germline, CDR1 is MNHNY and CDR2 is SVGAGI (reference sequence). The CDR3 runs to 15 residues. Trimming pared 6 bases from V and 9 bases from J, leaving 18 bases between. The CDR3: CASSPAIAASSPLHF. CDR3 in DNA: TGTGCCAGCAGCCCAGCGATAGCAGCGAGTTCACCCCTCCACTTT.

As regards this clone: A much larger clone lies a single base off, so this may be a read error. The chain employs TRBV5-6 and TRBJ2-7; 10 bases agree with TRBD1. With 4 bases clipped from V and 8 bases from J, the junction kept 9 bases outside the gene matches. CDR1 and CDR2 from the germline V gene are SGHDT and YYEEEE. This CDR3 contains 14 residues. The CDR3 sequence: CASSPGQGWRKQYF. CDR3 in DNA: TGTGCCAGCAGCCCGGGACAGGGGTGGAGGAAGCAGTACTTC.

The chain is built from TRBV27 and TRBJ1-5, with TRBD1 as a possible D gene (5 bases). This CDR3 is 17 amino acids long. The V end was cut by 5 bases, the J end by 0 bases, with 17 bases between. Germline lookup yields CDR1 MNHEY and CDR2 SMNVEV (reference sequence). CDR3 nucleotides: TGTGCCAGCAGTCCGGGACGGATACCTTATAGCAATCAGCCCCAGCATTTT. Its protein is CASSPGRIPYSNQPQHF.

This chain links TRBV4-2 with TRBJ1-6; D gene unclear. The CDR3 loop spans 15 amino acids. With 0 bases removed from V and 7 bases from J, the gap between germline ends came to 10 bases. CDR1 LGHNA and CDR2 YNFKEQ come from the germline V gene. CDR3 DNA sequence: TGTGCCAGCAGCCAAGAAGACCGGTCCAATTCACCCCTCCACTTT. Encoded protein: CASSQEDRSNSPLHF.

This chain connects TRBV19 to TRBJ2-7; no definite D call. Germline CDR1 is LNHDA and CDR2 is SQIVND (reference sequence). Trimming left V 6 bases short and J 3 bases short, with 6 bases between. There are 11 residues in the CDR3. The CDR3 reads CASSDNYEQYF. In DNA form, the CDR3 reads TGTGCCAGTAGCGATAACTACGAGCAGTACTTC.

The CDR3 DNA sequence: TGTGCCAACCCACTTCGACAGGTGGGGAGTCAAGAGACCCAGTACTTC. Amino acid sequence: CANPLRQVGSQETQYF. This chain uses TRBV2 with TRBJ2-5; tentative D call: TRBD1 (6 bases). Trimming took 10 bases from V and 2 from J, leaving 23 bases between them. This CDR3 contains 16 residues. Germline lookup yields CDR1 SNHLY and CDR2 FYNNEI.

This rearrangement joins TRBV2 to TRBJ2-3; D is unresolved. V shed 8 bases and J shed 4 bases, with 10 bases lying between them. The CDR3 covers 12 residues. Looked up from germline, CDR1 is SNHLY and CDR2 is FYNNEI. CDR3 sequence reads: CASLVGADTQYF. DNA for the CDR3: TGTGCCAGCCTCGTAGGAGCAGATACGCAGTATTTT.

The chain uses TRBV6-6 and TRBJ1-1; tentative D call: TRBD1 (5 bases). Deletions cut 6 bases from V and 0 bases from J, with 17 bases between. This CDR3 has 16 amino acids. The germline V gene encodes CDR1 MNHNY and CDR2 SVGAGI (reference sequence). This chain's CDR3 is CASSPGRGAMNTEAFF. CDR3 bases: TGTGCCAGCAGCCCGGGACGAGGGGCAATGAACACTGAAGCTTTCTTT.

The chain is built from TRBV9 and TRBJ2-2; D perhaps matches TRBD2 (6 bases). V dropped 0 bases and J dropped 4 bases, with 10 bases sitting between them. Germline lookup yields CDR1 SGDLS and CDR2 YYNGEE. There are 15 residues in the CDR3. The CDR3 DNA reads as TGTGCCAGCAGCGTAGGGCTAGCGACCACCGGGGAGCTGTTTTTT. As protein: CASSVGLATTGELFF.

Worth noting for this clone: Other DNA sequences in this sample translate to the same CDR3. V gene TRBV5-1 combines with J gene TRBJ2-1; no clear D gene. Deletions cut 0 bases from V and 0 bases from J, with 7 bases between. The CDR3 has 15 residues. Germline CDR1 and CDR2: SGHRS and YFSETQ. CDR3 nucleotides: TGCGCCAGCAGCTTGGGTCGAAGCTCCTACAATGAGCAGTTCTTC. Translating gives CASSLGRSSYNEQFF.

Remarks on this clone: Other DNA sequences within the sample encode an identical CDR3. CDR3 sequence (DNA): TGTGCCAGTAGTATACAGGGGTCCTCCTACGAGCAGTACTTC. Protein sequence: CASSIQGSSYEQYF. V gene TRBV19 combines with J gene TRBJ2-7; D perhaps matches TRBD1 (6 bases). In germline, CDR1 is LNHDA, CDR2 SQIVND (reference sequence). CDR3 length: 14 residues. V was cut by 2 bases and J by 0 bases, with 8 bases left in between.

The DNA of the CDR3 is TGTGCCAGCAGCTTAGATTCCGTCGGGGCCCCCTACGAGCAGTACTTC. This codes for CASSLDSVGAPYEQYF. The V and J genes are TRBV7-9 and TRBJ2-7; D assignment may be TRBD1 or TRBD2 (5 bases each). Trimming pared 1 base from V and 2 bases from J, leaving 15 bases between. Germline assignment: CDR1 SEHNR and CDR2 FQNEAQ (reference sequence). The CDR3 runs to 16 residues. Full variable domain (remainder filled in from reference TRBV7-9 and TRBJ2-7): DTGVSQNPRHKITKRGQNVTFRCDPISEHNRLYWYRQTLGQGPEFLTYFQNEAQLEKSRLLSDRFSAERPKGSFSTLEIQRTEQGDSAMYLCASSLDSVGAPYEQYFGPGTRLTVT.

This clone came up once. CDR3 nucleotides: TGCGCCAGCAGCCAACCTAAAACTACCAGGAGCTCCTACAATGAGCAGTTCTTC. Translated, it gives CASSQPKTTRSSYNEQFF. This sequence joins TRBV4-1 and TRBJ2-1; D not certain. V lost 2 bases and J 0 bases, leaving 17 bases between the germline ends. Germline CDR1 reads MGHRA; CDR2 reads YSYEKL. The CDR3 spans 18 residues.

The gene calls are TRBV25-1 and TRBJ2-7, with TRBD2 identical over 7 bases. CDR1 is MGHDK and CDR2 is SYGVNS in the germline V gene. CDR3 length: 16 residues. The J segment lost 4 bases and the V segment lost 5 bases, leaving 14 bases of the junction unmatched. This CDR3 is CASSTREAANRYEQYF. CDR3 in DNA: TGTGCCAGCAGTACCCGGGAGGCCGCCAATCGGTACGAGCAGTACTTC.

This clone was seen a handful of times. The J gene is TRBJ1-4, the V gene TRBV30; 7 positions agree with TRBD1. The CDR3 totals 16 residues. V lost 2 bases to trimming and J lost 4 bases; unmatched junction nucleotides: 10. Germline CDR1 is GTSNPN and CDR2 is SVGIG (reference sequence). The chain's CDR3 is CAWSPLRTGLNEKLFF. CDR3 in DNA: TGTGCCTGGAGTCCCCTCAGGACAGGACTTAATGAAAAACTGTTTTTT.

The CDR3 DNA sequence: TGTGCCAGTCAAGATGCGACGAACGCGAACACCGGGGAGCTGTTTTTT. Protein product: CASQDATNANTGELFF. This sequence joins TRBV19 and TRBJ2-2, with D uncertain. V dropped 8 bases and J dropped 0 bases, with 16 bases sitting between them. Germline values: CDR1 LNHDA, CDR2 SQIVND (reference sequence). CDR3 size: 16 residues.

DNA of the CDR3: TGTGCCAGCTCACCATCTTGGGCCACTGTAACTCCCAATGAGCAGTTCTTC. Translated: CASSPSWATVTPNEQFF. V gene TRBV18 combines with J gene TRBJ2-1, with D unclear. V was clipped by 2 bases and J by 6 bases, with 20 bases between them. Per the germline V gene, CDR1 is KGHSH and CDR2 is LQKENI. This CDR3 has 17 amino acids.

The genes are TRBV7-9 and TRBJ2-5, with a weak D call TRBD2 (5 bases). CDR1 SEHNR and CDR2 FQNEAQ come from the germline V gene (reference sequence). The CDR3 totals 16 residues. The ends were cut back, 2 bases at V and 5 bases at J, with 18 bases in the middle. The CDR3 is CASSLMRPGIEETQYF. The CDR3 DNA reads TGTGCCAGCAGCTTAATGCGGCCGGGAATAGAGGAGACCCAGTACTTC.

This chain connects TRBV7-3 to TRBJ2-2; TRBD1 might be the D (6 bases). The germline V gene encodes CDR1 SGHTA and CDR2 FQGTGA. There are 16 residues in the CDR3. V lost 5 bases and J 7 bases, leaving 20 bases between the germline ends. The DNA of the CDR3 is TGTGCCAGCAGCCCAACAGGGACAAGGAAGGGCGGGGAGCTGTTTTTT. Amino acids: CASSPTGTRKGGELFF.

The rearrangement links TRBV5-1 to TRBJ1-2, with 7 bases that match TRBD1. The trim removed 5 bases at V and 6 bases at J, leaving 10 bases unmatched. Germline V gene lookup returns CDR1 SGHRS and CDR2 YFSETQ. The CDR3 has 14 residues. The DNA for the CDR3 is TGCGCCAGCAGTTCGAACAGGGGTAGTAATGGCTACACCTTC. Protein sequence: CASSSNRGSNGYTF.

The chain combines TRBV7-2 with TRBJ2-7; no definite D call. CDR1 SGHTA and CDR2 FQGNSA come from the germline V gene. This CDR3 is built from 14 residues. The V gene lost 3 bases and the J gene lost 4 bases, with 13 bases spanning the gap. CDR3 bases: TGTGCCAGCAGCTTTCAGCTGGGAAGTTACGAGCAGTACTTC. Encoded protein: CASSFQLGSYEQYF.

J is TRBJ2-3 and V is TRBV11-2, with 9 bases fitting TRBD2. The trim removed 1 base at V and 4 bases at J, leaving 6 bases unmatched. This CDR3 has 16 residues. CDR1 SGHAT and CDR2 FQNNGV come from the germline V gene. This CDR3 reads CASSLGISGGADTQYF. The CDR3, as DNA: TGTGCCAGCAGCTTAGGTATTAGCGGGGGCGCAGATACGCAGTATTTT.

The chain links TRBV2 to TRBJ1-4, with TRBD1 identical over 10 bases. After removal of 6 bases from V and 7 bases from J, the junction contained 8 bases not matched to a gene. This CDR3 contains 15 residues. Germline V gene sequence: CDR1 SNHLY, CDR2 FYNNEI. The CDR3 DNA is TGTGCCAGCAGGGGGACAGGGGCGAATAGTGAAAAACTGTTTTTT. It codes for CASRGTGANSEKLFF.

The CDR3 reads CASSLTGQLETQYF. As DNA, the CDR3 is TGTGCCAGCAGCTTGACGGGACAGTTGGAGACCCAGTACTTC. The gene calls are TRBV5-6 and TRBJ2-5; 7 positions agree with TRBD1. The CDR3 loop spans 14 amino acids. J was trimmed by 5 bases and V by 1 base; bases with no gene match: 5. Germline loops: CDR1 SGHDT, CDR2 YYEEEE.

The chain carries TRBV28 and TRBJ2-1; 7 positions agree with TRBD2. J lost 7 bases, V lost 8 bases, and 11 bases had no gene match. Germline loops: CDR1 MDHEN, CDR2 SYDVKM. There are 14 residues in the CDR3. The CDR3 here is CASGFVGGGNEQFF. In DNA, the CDR3 is TGTGCCAGCGGATTCGTCGGGGGAGGGAATGAGCAGTTCTTC.

The CDR3 spells CSVSTGGSGEQYF. In DNA form, the CDR3 reads TGCAGCGTCTCAACAGGGGGCTCGGGCGAGCAGTACTTC. V is TRBV29-1 and J is TRBJ2-7; 9 bases match TRBD1. Germline V lookup: CDR1 SQVTM, CDR2 ANQGSEA. With V trimmed by 6 bases and J by 6 bases, 9 bases remained unmatched. The CDR3 has 13 residues.

This clone appeared a single time. The sample carries other DNA sequences with the same CDR3. The chain links TRBV19 to TRBJ2-3, with D unclear. The CDR3 covers 13 residues. The V end was cut by 5 bases, the J end by 1 base, with 7 bases between. Germline V gene sequence: CDR1 LNHDA, CDR2 SQIVND (reference sequence). The CDR3 is CASSPSGTDTQYF. The CDR3 bases are TGTGCCAGTAGTCCTTCAGGCACAGATACGCAGTATTTT.

V usage is TRBV2 and J usage is TRBJ2-7; 9 positions agree with TRBD1. The CDR3 spans 13 residues. V lost 8 bases and J lost 3; bases outside the gene matches: 5. The V gene's germline CDR1 is SNHLY and CDR2 FYNNEI. CDR3 DNA: TGTGCCAGCTCTGGACAGGGGATCTACGAGCAGTACTTC. It encodes CASSGQGIYEQYF.

The V gene is TRBV6-6, the J gene TRBJ2-3; 8 bases agree with TRBD2. CDR1 MNHNY and CDR2 SVGAGI come from the germline V gene (reference sequence). With V trimmed by 4 bases and J by 2 bases, 5 bases remained unmatched. There are 15 residues in the CDR3. The CDR3 bases are TGTGCCAGCAGTTCTACGGGGGGGACCACAGATACGCAGTATTTT. Translated, it gives CASSSTGGTTDTQYF.

This sequence joins TRBV4-1 and TRBJ1-6; 7 nucleotides agree with TRBD1. V trimming: 5 bases; J trimming: 8 bases; junction bases outside the gene matches: 9. Germline lookup yields CDR1 MGHRA and CDR2 YSYEKL. This CDR3 region has 15 residues. The CDR3 DNA sequence: TGCGCCAGCAGCTTTTCCGGGACAGTGGATTCACCCCTCCACTTT. Translating gives CASSFSGTVDSPLHF.

This rearrangement joins TRBV19 to TRBJ2-7; 13 bases are a match to TRBD2. TRBJ2-1 matches the DNA end more closely, so the J call is doubtful. There are 15 residues in the CDR3. Germline CDR1 is LNHDA and CDR2 is SQIVND (reference sequence). The CDR3 protein is CASSTGLAGYNEQFF. The CDR3 DNA is TGTGCCAGTAGTACGGGACTAGCGGGGTACAATGAGCAGTTCTTC.